This TCR beta chain originates from a study of cytomegalovirus exposure and HLA in healthy donors. Looked up from germline, CDR1 is SQVTM and CDR2 is ANQGSEA. The CDR3 extends over 17 amino acids. V lost 1 base, J lost 1 base, and 6 bases stayed unmatched. PCR amplification relied on 60 Vbeta primers (plus 13 Jbeta primers). The authors' processing: Among the unique TCR beta chains that a later analysis counted, about 79 million in all, about 11 million were shared. Method: immunoSEQ multiplex PCR; TCRdb's copy keeps in-frame clones and lacks some. That table supplies the V and J calls and clone size; D and trimming were determined from the DNA. The sample is made up of tens of thousands of clones, and the top ten hold 22% of it.

The clonotype comes from a man between 60 and 75 years old in good health and CMV-seropositive. The chain joins TRBV29-1 to TRBJ2-1; 11 bases are a match to TRBD2. Sequencing was done on a sample of PBMCs. DNA of the CDR3: TGCAGCGTTGAAGTGCTAGCGGGAGGTAGTTCCTACAATGAGCAGTTCTTC. It codes for CSVEVLAGGSSYNEQFF.